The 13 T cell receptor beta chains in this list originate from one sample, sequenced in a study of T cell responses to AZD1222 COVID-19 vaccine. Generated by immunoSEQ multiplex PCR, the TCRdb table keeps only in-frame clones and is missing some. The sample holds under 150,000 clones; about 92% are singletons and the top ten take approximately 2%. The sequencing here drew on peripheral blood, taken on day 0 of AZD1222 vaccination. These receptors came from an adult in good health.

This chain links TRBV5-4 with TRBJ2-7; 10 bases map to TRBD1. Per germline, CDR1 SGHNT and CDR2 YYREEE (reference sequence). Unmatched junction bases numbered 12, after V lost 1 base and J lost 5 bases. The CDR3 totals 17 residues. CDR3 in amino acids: CASSLSRTGTGEHEQYF. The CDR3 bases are TGTGCCAGCAGCTTGTCCCGAACGGGGACAGGGGAACACGAGCAGTACTTC.

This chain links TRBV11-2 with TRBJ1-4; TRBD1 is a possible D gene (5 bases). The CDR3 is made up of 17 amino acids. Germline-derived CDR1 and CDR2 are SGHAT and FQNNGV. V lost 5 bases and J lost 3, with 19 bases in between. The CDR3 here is CASSTRSRPGPNEKLFF. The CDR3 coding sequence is TGTGCCAGCAGCACCCGATCCCGTCCAGGGCCTAATGAAAAACTGTTTTTT.

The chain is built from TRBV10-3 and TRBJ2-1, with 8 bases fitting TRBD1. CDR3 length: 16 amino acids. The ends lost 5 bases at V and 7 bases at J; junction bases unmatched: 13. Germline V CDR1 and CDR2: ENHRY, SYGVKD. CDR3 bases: TGTGCCATCAGTTCCGCCCCCGGGACAGGATGGAATGAGCAGTTCTTC. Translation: CAISSAPGTGWNEQFF.

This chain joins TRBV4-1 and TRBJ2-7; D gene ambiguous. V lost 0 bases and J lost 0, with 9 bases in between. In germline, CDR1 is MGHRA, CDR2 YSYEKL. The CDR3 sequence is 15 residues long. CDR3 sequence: CASSQEVPHSYEQYF. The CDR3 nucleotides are TGCGCCAGCAGCCAAGAAGTCCCCCACTCCTACGAGCAGTACTTC.

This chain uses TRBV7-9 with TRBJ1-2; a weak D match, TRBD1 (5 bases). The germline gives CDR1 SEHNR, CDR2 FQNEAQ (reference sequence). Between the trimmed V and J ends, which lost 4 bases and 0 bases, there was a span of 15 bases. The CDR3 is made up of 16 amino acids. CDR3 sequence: CASSSGPSYSNYGYTF. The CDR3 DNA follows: TGTGCCAGCAGCTCGGGACCTTCATACTCTAACTATGGCTACACCTTC.

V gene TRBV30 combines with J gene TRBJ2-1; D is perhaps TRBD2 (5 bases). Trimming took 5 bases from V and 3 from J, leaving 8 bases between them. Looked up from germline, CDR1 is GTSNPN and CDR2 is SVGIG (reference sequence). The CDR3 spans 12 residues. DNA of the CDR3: TGTGCCTGGGTACGGGGCTACAATGAGCAGTTCTTC. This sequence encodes CAWVRGYNEQFF.

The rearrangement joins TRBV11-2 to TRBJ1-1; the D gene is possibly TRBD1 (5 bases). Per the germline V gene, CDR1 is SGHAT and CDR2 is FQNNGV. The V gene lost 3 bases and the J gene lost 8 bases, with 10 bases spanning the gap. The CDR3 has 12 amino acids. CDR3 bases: TGTGCCAGCAGCTTCCCCCCAGGGGAAGCTTTCTTT. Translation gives CASSFPPGEAFF.

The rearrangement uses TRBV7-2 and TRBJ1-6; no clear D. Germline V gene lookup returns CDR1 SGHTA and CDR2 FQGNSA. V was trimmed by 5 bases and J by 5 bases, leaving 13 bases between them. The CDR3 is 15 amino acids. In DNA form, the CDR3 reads TGTGCCAGCAGCATTACAGCCGCCAATAATTCACCCCTCCACTTT. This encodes CASSITAANNSPLHF.

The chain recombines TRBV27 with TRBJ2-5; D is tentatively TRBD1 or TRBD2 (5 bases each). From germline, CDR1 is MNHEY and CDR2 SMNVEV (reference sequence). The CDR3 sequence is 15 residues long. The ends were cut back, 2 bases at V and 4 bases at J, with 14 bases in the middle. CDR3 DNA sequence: TGTGCCAGCAGTTTAGGTTTCGGGGCCACAGAGACCCAGTACTTC. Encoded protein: CASSLGFGATETQYF.

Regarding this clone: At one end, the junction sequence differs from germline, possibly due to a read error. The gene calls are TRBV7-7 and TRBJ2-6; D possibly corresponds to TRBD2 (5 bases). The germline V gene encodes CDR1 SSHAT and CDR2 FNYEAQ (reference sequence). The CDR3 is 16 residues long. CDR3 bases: TGTGCTAGCAGCTTAGCGATCGGAGCCGGGGCCAACGTCCTGACTTTC. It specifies CASSLAIGAGANVLTF.

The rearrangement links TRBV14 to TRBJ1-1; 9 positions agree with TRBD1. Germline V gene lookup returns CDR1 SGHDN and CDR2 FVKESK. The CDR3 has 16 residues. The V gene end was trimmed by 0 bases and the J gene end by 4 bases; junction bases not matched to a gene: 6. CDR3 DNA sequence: TGTGCCAGCAGCCAAGATTCTTCGACAGGGGGCACTGAAGCTTTCTTT. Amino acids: CASSQDSSTGGTEAFF.

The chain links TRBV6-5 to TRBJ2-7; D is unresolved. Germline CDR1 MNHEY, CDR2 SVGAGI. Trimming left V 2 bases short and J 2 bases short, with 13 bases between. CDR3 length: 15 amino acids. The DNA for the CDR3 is TGTGCCAGCAGTTACGTGTCGAACAGAGCCTACGAGCAGTACTTC. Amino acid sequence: CASSYVSNRAYEQYF.

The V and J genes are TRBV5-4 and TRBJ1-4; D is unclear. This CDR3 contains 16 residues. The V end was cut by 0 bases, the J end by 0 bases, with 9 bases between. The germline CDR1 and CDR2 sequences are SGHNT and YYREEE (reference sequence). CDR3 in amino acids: CASSLDPAATNEKLFF. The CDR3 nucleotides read TGTGCCAGCAGCTTGGATCCTGCGGCAACTAATGAAAAACTGTTTTTT.